What follows is one T cell receptor beta chain and its context. After constant-region reverse-primer amplification, full-length variable regions underwent semi-nested PCR with Nested Universal Primer A. MiXCR was run by TCRdb on the 5' RACE reads, yielding one entry per CDR3 protein. This table has some 40,000 distinct CDR3 sequences, over 20% appearing once. Germline lookup yields CDR1 DFQATT and CDR2 SNEGSKA (reference sequence). The CDR3 runs to 15 residues. After removal of 0 bases from V and 6 bases from J, the junction contained 5 bases not matched to a gene. Cells sorted as Tregs were CD4+, CD25+ and CD127-/low.

The V gene is TRBV20-1, the J gene TRBJ2-2, with 9 nucleotides matching TRBD2. The sample comprised Tregs sorted from a lymph node. The TCR comes from a female donor with breast cancer. Here the CDR3 reads CSARDIIAGAGELFF. The CDR3 nucleotides read TGCAGTGCTAGAGATATTATAGCGGGAGCCGGGGAGCTGTTTTTT.